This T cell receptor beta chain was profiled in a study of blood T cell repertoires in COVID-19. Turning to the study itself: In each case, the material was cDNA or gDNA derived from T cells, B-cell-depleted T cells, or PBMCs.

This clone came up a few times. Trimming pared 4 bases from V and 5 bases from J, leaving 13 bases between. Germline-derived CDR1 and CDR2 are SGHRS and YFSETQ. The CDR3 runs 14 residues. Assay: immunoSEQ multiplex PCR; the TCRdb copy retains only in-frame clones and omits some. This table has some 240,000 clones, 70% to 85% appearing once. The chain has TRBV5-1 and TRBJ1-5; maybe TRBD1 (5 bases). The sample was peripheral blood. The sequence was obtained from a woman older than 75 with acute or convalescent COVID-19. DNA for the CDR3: TGCGCCAGCAGCAAATCGTCGGGGGATCAGCCCCAGCATTTT. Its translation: CASSKSSGDQPQHF.